This TCR beta chain was identified in a study of T-cell reconstitution after alpha-beta-depleted transplantation in children. General study points: Surviving recipient T cells and thymic progenitors accounted for the high day-60 TCRbeta diversity observed in some patients. Diversity and T-cell counts at one year after transplant derived mostly from new T cells.

Unique molecular identifiers featured in how the TCRbeta library was prepared. TCRdb analysed the PCR reads with MiXCR anew, one entry per CDR3 protein. Of fewer than 700,000 distinct CDR3 sequences in the sample, roughly 13% were seen once. This clonotype has just a few counts. The antigen remains unidentified. Germline CDR1 is SGHRS and CDR2 is YFSETQ. The germline V and J ends were trimmed by 6 bases and 4 bases, with 15 bases remaining between them. The CDR3 contains 14 residues. The receptor comes from a male patient younger than 18 who had a stem cell transplant for acute myeloid leukemia, so the T cells may come from the graft donor. The material sequenced was PBMCs, mostly from graft donor cells, taken 360 days after TCRalphabeta/CD19-depleted stem cell transplant. The V call is TRBV5-1, the J call TRBJ2-3; D might be TRBD2 (6 bases). CDR3 bases: TGCGCCAGCAATTTGGAGGGCCGATCAGATACGCAGTATTTT. Its protein is CASNLEGRSDTQYF.